This T cell receptor beta chain appears in the sequencing data of a study of cytomegalovirus exposure and HLA in healthy donors. This clone was seen more than once but under ten times. What it binds is not known. Broader study findings: Relative to equally common others, HLA-associated TCR beta chains showed greater clonal expansion in a later analysis. Roughly uniform sequencing depth across donors was assumed, possibly incorrectly.

Trimming removed 2 bases from V and 7 bases from J; junction bases left unmatched: 3. In germline, CDR1 is SGHNT, CDR2 YYREEE (reference sequence). The CDR3 is made up of 14 amino acids. Vbeta (60) and Jbeta (13) primers were used in the PCR. Using immunoSEQ multiplex PCR, the repertoire was profiled, and TCRdb retains in-frame clones only, with some absent. The repertoire holds around 150,000 clones, with around 83% as singletons. The sample consisted of PBMCs. This TCR came from a male donor in good health and CMV-seropositive. The chain links TRBV5-4 to TRBJ1-4; TRBD1 matches 9 bases. The CDR3 region is CASSFGQGREKLFF. DNA of the CDR3: TGTGCCAGCAGCTTCGGACAGGGGCGTGAAAAACTGTTTTTT.